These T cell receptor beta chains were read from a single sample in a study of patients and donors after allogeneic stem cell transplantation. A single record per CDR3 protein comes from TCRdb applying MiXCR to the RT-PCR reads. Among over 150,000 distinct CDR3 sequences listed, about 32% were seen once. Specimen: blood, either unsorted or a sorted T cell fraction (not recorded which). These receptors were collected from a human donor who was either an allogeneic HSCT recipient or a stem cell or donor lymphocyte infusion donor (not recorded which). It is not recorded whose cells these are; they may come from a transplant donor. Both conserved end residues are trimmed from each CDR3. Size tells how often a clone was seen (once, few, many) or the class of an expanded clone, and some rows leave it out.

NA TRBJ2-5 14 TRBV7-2 ASSPGPGLSKETQY
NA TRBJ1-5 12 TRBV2 ASSGTGLNQPQH
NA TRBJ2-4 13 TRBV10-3 AISERESGKNIQY
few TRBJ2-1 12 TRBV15 ATRERVSYNEQF
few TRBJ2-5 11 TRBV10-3 AINAGVQETQY
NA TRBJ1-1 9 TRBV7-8 ASSWQGAAF
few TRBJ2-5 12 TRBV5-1 ASSLLTAQETQY
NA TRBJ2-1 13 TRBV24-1 ATSDLLAGSNEQF
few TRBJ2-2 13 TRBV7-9 ASSPQGAMAGELF
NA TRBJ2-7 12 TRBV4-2 ASSQDPRPNEQY
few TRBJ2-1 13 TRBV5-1 ASSFSGTGRYEQF
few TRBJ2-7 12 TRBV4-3 ASSQGRINYEQY
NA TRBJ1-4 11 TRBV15 ATRIRASEKLF
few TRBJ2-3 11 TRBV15 ATSLAGVDTQY
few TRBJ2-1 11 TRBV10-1 ASSSSAYNEQF
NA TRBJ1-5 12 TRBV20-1 SARARQVNQPQH
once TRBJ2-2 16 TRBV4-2 ASSQDGASGLVTGELF
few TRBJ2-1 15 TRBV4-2 ASSQFSGRASYNEQF
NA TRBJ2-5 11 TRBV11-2 ASSLGRSETQY
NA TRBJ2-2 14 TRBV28 ASSLALAGYTGELF
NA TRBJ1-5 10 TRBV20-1 SARVNNQPQH
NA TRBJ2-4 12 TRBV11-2 ASSRTEAKNIQY
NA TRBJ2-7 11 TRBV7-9 ASSFDTPSVQY
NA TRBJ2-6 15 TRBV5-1 ASSFGQGADGANVLT
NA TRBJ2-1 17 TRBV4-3 ASSQFIAGTVAGGDEQF
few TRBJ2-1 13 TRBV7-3 ASSLLGGTYNEQF